Included here is one TCR beta chain sequence, with context. It has no known antigen specificity. There are no base qualities to consult, and no much larger clone falls within one base. Relative to germline, V is missing 0 bases and J is missing 3 bases, with 9 bases of the junction outside any gene match. The CDR3 runs 16 amino acids, cysteine and phenylalanine included. CDR3 DNA only is kept here, 48 bases in frame from base 1. Reading the germline V gene gives CDR1 SGHDT and CDR2 YYEEEE. The sample belongs to a study of technical replicates of blood from a few donors (dated 2017 in TCRdb). Preparation of the library involved the immunoSEQ multiplex PCR assay. TCRdb holds this immuneACCESS table with in-frame rearrangements only. Some clones are missing; in checked studies, unresolved V genes explain under half, and the rest has no known cause. The sample records fewer than 85,000 clones, 90% of which are singletons. Clones ranked in the top ten supply about 4.3% of the sample.

The receptor's source is a human donor in good health. Some clones in this sample may be carry-over from other donors' samples. Sequencing was done on a sample of PBMCs. This receptor chain uses TRBV5-6 and TRBJ2-7, with 7 junctional bases fitting TRBD2. The DNA is as follows: TGTGCCAGCAGCTTGGAGGCTAGCGGCCCCTACTACGAGCAGTACTTC. This yields the protein CASSLEASGPYYEQYF.